This T cell receptor beta chain was profiled in a study of beta chain features in type 1 diabetes. General study findings and limits: TCRB CDR3 length was moderately but significantly reduced in all four CD4+ subsets of Type 1 diabetes patients. More deletions and fewer insertions at VDJ junctions were seen in type 1 diabetes patients.

Post-sort purity exceeded 95% for all sorted populations. J was trimmed by 0 bases and V by 6 bases; bases with no gene match: 10. The CDR3 is 16 residues long. Germline V gene sequence: CDR1 MNHGY, CDR2 SVAAGI. To note about this clone: Its target is not known.

Reverse transcription of all isolated RNA meant that expressed TCRB transcripts were sequenced. The method was immunoSEQ multiplex PCR; TCRdb's version includes in-frame clones alone and lacks a portion of them. The repertoire holds about 29,000 clones, with 56% as singletons. Source material: Tregs from blood. The TCR was taken from a young woman with type 1 diabetes. This chain joins TRBV6-9 and TRBJ2-7, with TRBD2 matching over 8 bases. The CDR3 DNA reads TGTGCCAGCAGCCTCATCCCCAGCGGGAGCTCCTACGAGCAGTACTTC. Protein product: CASSLIPSGSSYEQYF.